The 21 T cell receptor beta chains below come from one sample, sequenced in a study of T cells in narcolepsy. Profiled with immunoSEQ multiplex PCR; TCRdb holds only in-frame clones, not every one. The sample carries tens of thousands of clones, 70% to 85% recorded once. Sequencing was carried out using CD45RA- memory CD4+ T cells from PBMCs. These receptors were taken from a human donor with narcolepsy.

V is TRBV28 and J is TRBJ2-3; weak D call: TRBD1 (6 bases). The CDR3 has 15 amino acids. Germline V gene sequence: CDR1 MDHEN, CDR2 SYDVKM. Between the trimmed V and J ends, which lost 4 bases and 0 bases, there was a span of 11 bases. The CDR3 coding sequence is TGTGCCAGCAGTTCAGGGCAGGGGAGCACAGATACGCAGTATTTT. Translating gives CASSSGQGSTDTQYF.

This clone was seen a single time. The V call is TRBV6-1, the J call TRBJ1-2, with D perhaps TRBD1 (5 bases). CDR3 length: 15 amino acids. Between the trimmed V and J ends, which lost 2 bases and 6 bases, there was a span of 16 bases. Germline loops: CDR1 MNHNS, CDR2 SASEGT. In nucleotides, the CDR3 is TGTGCCAGCAGTGAACTCTTGGGGGGGGAGAATGGCTACACCTTC. This translates into CASSELLGGENGYTF.

A few counts support this clone. The rearrangement uses TRBV6-5 and TRBJ2-7; D remains ambiguous. The length of the CDR3 is 13 residues. The germline CDR1 and CDR2 sequences are MNHEY and SVGAGI. The ends were cut back, 2 bases at V and 5 bases at J, with 10 bases in the middle. The CDR3 region is CASSYVPENEQYF. The CDR3 nucleotides read TGTGCCAGCAGTTACGTCCCTGAGAACGAGCAGTACTTC.

The V and J genes are TRBV28 and TRBJ1-2; 10 bases match TRBD1. V gave up 6 bases and J gave up 2 bases; unmatched junction bases: 3. The CDR3 contains 14 residues. Germline V gives CDR1 MDHEN, CDR2 SYDVKM. DNA of the CDR3: TGTGCCAGCAGCTGGACAGGGGGGAACTATGGCTACACCTTC. Translating gives CASSWTGGNYGYTF.

The chain links TRBV7-7 to TRBJ1-1; unclear D gene. CDR3 length: 13 amino acids. CDR1 SSHAT and CDR2 FNYEAQ come from the germline V gene (reference sequence). V lost 3 bases to trimming and J lost 0 bases, with 5 bases between them. Here the CDR3 DNA reads TGTGCCAGCAGCTTTTCGGTGAACACTGAAGCTTTCTTT. Translation: CASSFSVNTEAFF.

This chain links TRBV5-4 with TRBJ1-1, with 9 nucleotides matching TRBD1. With V trimmed by 4 bases and J by 5 bases, 6 bases remained unmatched. Germline V gene lookup returns CDR1 SGHNT and CDR2 YYREEE (reference sequence). The CDR3 totals 14 residues. The CDR3 sequence: CASSLWTGETEAFF. CDR3 nucleotides: TGTGCCAGCAGCCTATGGACAGGGGAAACTGAAGCTTTCTTT. The whole variable domain, remainder taken from reference TRBV5-4 and TRBJ1-1, is ETGVTQSPTHLIKTRGQQVTLRCSSQSGHNTVSWYQQALGQGPQFIFQYYREEENGRGNFPPRFSGLQFPNYSSELNVNALELDDSALYLCASSLWTGETEAFFGQGTRLTVV.

The rearrangement links TRBV28 to TRBJ2-7; D call uncertain. The CDR3 totals 14 residues. Germline assignment: CDR1 MDHEN and CDR2 SYDVKM. The V end was cut by 3 bases, the J end by 4 bases, with 13 bases between. As DNA, the CDR3 is TGTGCCAGCAGTTTTCCCCCCTCGGTATACGAGCAGTACTTC. Its translation: CASSFPPSVYEQYF.

This clone was seen a few times. The chain employs TRBV2 and TRBJ1-2, with 10 nucleotides matching TRBD1. The CDR3 loop spans 13 amino acids. After removal of 4 bases from V and 7 bases from J, the junction contained 3 bases not matched to a gene. Per germline, CDR1 SNHLY and CDR2 FYNNEI. CDR3 in amino acids: CASSAGQGFGYTF. The CDR3 DNA is TGTGCCAGCAGTGCGGGACAGGGGTTTGGCTACACCTTC. Together with reference TRBV2 and TRBJ1-2, the CDR3 gives the full variable domain: EPEVTQTPSHQVTQMGQEVILRCVPISNHLYFYWYRQILGQKVEFLVSFYNNEISEKSEIFDDQFSVERPDGSNFTLKIRSTKLEDSAMYFCASSAGQGFGYTFGSGTRLTVV.

The chain combines TRBV27 with TRBJ2-1; 7 nucleotides line up with TRBD2. CDR1 and CDR2 (germline): MNHEY, SMNVEV (reference sequence). This CDR3 comprises 19 residues. Trimming at V came to 6 bases and at J to 0 bases, leaving 17 bases not matched to a gene. DNA of the CDR3: TGTGCCAGCAGCCGGGGAGGGACTCTAAGGCTGAGCTCCTACAATGAGCAGTTCTTC. Amino acid sequence: CASSRGGTLRLSSYNEQFF.

The rearrangement joins TRBV7-3 to TRBJ2-5, with D perhaps matching TRBD2 (6 bases). The germline V gene has CDR1 SGHTA and CDR2 FQGTGA. V was shortened by 0 bases and J by 4 bases, with 9 bases between the two germline ends. The CDR3 has 14 residues. CDR3 sequence reads: CASSLTEGGETQYF. In nucleotides, the CDR3 is TGTGCCAGCAGCTTAACGGAGGGCGGAGAGACCCAGTACTTC.

This clone is a singleton in its sample. The V call is TRBV5-6, the J call TRBJ1-2; a weak D match, TRBD1 (6 bases). V was pared by 4 bases and J by 7 bases, with 11 bases between. Germline CDR1 is SGHDT and CDR2 is YYEEEE. The CDR3 totals 12 residues. CDR3 sequence reads: CASSPGVGGYTF. The CDR3 region has the DNA TGTGCCAGCAGCCCAGGGGTTGGTGGCTACACCTTC.

This clone occurred once. The CDR3 protein is CASNEGFSGNTIYF. In DNA, the CDR3 is TGTGCCAGTAACGAGGGTTTCTCTGGAAACACCATATATTTT. The chain couples TRBV6-5 to TRBJ1-3; no reliable D call. V was cut by 9 bases and J by 0 bases, with 12 bases left in between. This CDR3 comprises 14 residues. In germline, CDR1 is MNHEY, CDR2 SVGAGI.

V and J are TRBV7-2 and TRBJ1-4, with D possibly TRBD1 on 5 matching bases. The CDR3 spans 15 residues. V lost 5 bases to trimming and J lost 1 base, with 11 bases between them. The germline CDR1 and CDR2 sequences are SGHTA and FQGNSA. In DNA form, the CDR3 reads TGTGCCAGCAGCCGGCAGAGGGGAACTAATGAAAAACTGTTTTTT. This translates into CASSRQRGTNEKLFF.

The chain recombines TRBV9 with TRBJ2-5; TRBD2 matches 10 bases. The CDR3 runs 14 residues. Trimming took 0 bases from V and 7 from J; bases not matched to a gene: 3. Germline V CDR1 and CDR2: SGDLS, YYNGEE. This CDR3 reads CASSVEQREGTQYF. As DNA, the CDR3 is TGTGCCAGCAGCGTAGAGCAGCGGGAGGGGACCCAGTACTTC.

The rearrangement joins TRBV7-2 to TRBJ1-1; D gene ambiguous. Germline V CDR1 and CDR2: SGHTA, FQGNSA. The V end was cut by 4 bases, the J end by 0 bases, with 15 bases between. CDR3 length: 16 amino acids. The CDR3 is CASSYYGRLMNTEAFF. In DNA, the CDR3 is TGTGCCAGCAGCTACTACGGACGGCTGATGAACACTGAAGCTTTCTTT.

V is TRBV2 and J is TRBJ1-5, with D perhaps TRBD1 (5 bases). Between the trimmed V and J ends, which lost 5 bases and 7 bases, there was a span of 18 bases. CDR3 length equals 15 residues. The germline V gene encodes CDR1 SNHLY and CDR2 FYNNEI. The DNA for the CDR3 is TGTGCCAGCAGTCCACTGGGGCAGGGAACCCAGCCCCAGCATTTT. Amino acids: CASSPLGQGTQPQHF.

This chain uses TRBV20-1 with TRBJ2-7; D gene ambiguous. The length of the CDR3 is 11 residues. The ends were cut back, 3 bases at V and 5 bases at J, with 8 bases in the middle. Germline V gene sequence: CDR1 DFQATT, CDR2 SNEGSKA (reference sequence). The CDR3 nucleotides read TGCAGTGCTAGTCACTACGACGAGCAGTACTTC. It specifies CSASHYDEQYF.

The chain links TRBV5-5 to TRBJ2-7; 7 bases match TRBD1. CDR3 length: 14 residues. V lost 0 bases, J lost 2 bases, and 2 bases stayed unmatched. The germline gives CDR1 SGHKS, CDR2 YYEKEE (reference sequence). CDR3 nucleotide sequence: TGTGCCAGCAGCTTGGGACAGGGAGCCTACGAGCAGTACTTC. Its protein product is CASSLGQGAYEQYF. The complete variable domain, with remaining parts taken from reference TRBV5-5 and TRBJ2-7, reads DAGVTQSPTHLIKTRGQQVTLRCSPISGHKSVSWYQQVLGQGPQFIFQYYEKEERGRGNFPDRFSARQFPNYSSELNVNALLLGDSALYLCASSLGQGAYEQYFGPGTRLTVT.

This clone was seen a handful of times. This sequence joins TRBV19 and TRBJ1-1; the D is unclear. V was clipped by 5 bases and J by 4 bases, with 20 bases between them. Germline V lookup: CDR1 LNHDA, CDR2 SQIVND (reference sequence). CDR3 length equals 16 residues. The CDR3 sequence is CASSSRGRLGGTEAFF. CDR3 in DNA: TGTGCCAGTAGTTCGCGAGGGAGGCTAGGTGGCACTGAAGCTTTCTTT. The variable domain in full, completed from reference TRBV19 and TRBJ1-1, reads DGGITQSPKYLFRKEGQNVTLSCEQNLNHDAMYWYRQDPGQGLRLIYYSQIVNDFQKGDIAEGYSVSREKKESFPLTVTSAQKNPTAFYLCASSSRGRLGGTEAFFGQGTRLTVV.

This clone is a singleton in its sample. The V gene is TRBV4-3, the J gene TRBJ2-1, with a weak D call TRBD2 (5 bases). The CDR3 spans 16 residues. V lost 0 bases to trimming and J lost 7 bases, with 16 bases between them. The germline V gene encodes CDR1 LGHNA and CDR2 YSLEER. CDR3 residues: CASSQDFSRTGNEQFF. The DNA of the CDR3 is TGCGCCAGCAGCCAAGATTTTAGTCGAACGGGAAATGAGCAGTTCTTC.

The V and J genes are TRBV11-2 and TRBJ2-3, with a weak D call TRBD1 (6 bases). Germline V lookup: CDR1 SGHAT, CDR2 FQNNGV. V lost 4 bases and J lost 0, with 20 bases in between. This CDR3 region has 18 residues. This CDR3 reads CASSSGLTGNPSTDTQYF. The CDR3, as DNA: TGTGCCAGCAGCTCGGGGTTAACAGGGAACCCTAGCACAGATACGCAGTATTTT. Supplemented by reference TRBV11-2 and TRBJ2-3, the full variable domain reads EAGVAQSPRYKIIEKRQSVAFWCNPISGHATLYWYQQILGQGPKLLIQFQNNGVVDDSQLPKDRFSAERLKGVDSTLKIQPAKLEDSAVYLCASSSGLTGNPSTDTQYFGPGTRLTVL.